This section outlines one TCR beta chain sequence together with its context. The antigen this receptor binds is unknown. There are no base qualities to consult, and no much larger clone falls within one base. This sample was included in a study of blood T cell repertoires in COVID-19 (dated by TCRdb to the early 2020s). Describing the broader study: Samples covering the acute and convalescent phases of COVID-19 were provided by collaborators in the United States, Italy and Spain. The material from the prospective study consisted of cDNA or gDNA derived from T cells, B-cell-depleted T cells, or PBMCs. Subjects who had been exposed to COVID-19, were actively infected with it, or had recovered from it provided the deeply sampled blood TCRbeta repertoires that made up the dataset. The repertoires were released in a freely available public database intended as a resource for research on the immune response to SARS-CoV-2. The samples were drawn from the first 160 participants of the ongoing ImmuneRACE study and from under 1,500 subjects provided by 6 global collaborators. The sample metadata nearly always contained a de-identified subject ID, COVID-19 status, age in years and sex. HLA class I and class II types, where available, came from metadata supplied by the sample provider rather than from assay-based typing. What the work shows at the level of the full study, not this receptor alone: The quantity of clinical and demographic metadata differed by source and by participant and was supplied without curation.

The immunoSEQ Assay, a bias-controlled multiplex PCR, was used to amplify TCRbeta CDR3 regions from genomic DNA. Per the original workflow: Nucleated cell counts per sample were estimated from amplification of reference gene primers within the assay. Sequence reads were collapsed and filtered to measure the absolute abundance of every unique TCRbeta CDR3 rearrangement. Productive Simpson clonality was computed per sample as the square root of Simpson's diversity index over productive rearrangements. Drawn from immuneACCESS, this table holds only the in-frame rearrangements with V and J called that TCRdb kept. Clones are partly lost; checked studies trace under half to an unresolved V gene and leave the rest unexplained. The DNA was the basis for D and trimming; V, J and clone size are from that table. The sample data list around 180,000 clones, and 65% to 80% of these were observed just once. Together, the top ten hold about 17% of the sample.

Participants in the prospective study were aged about 18 to 100 years, lived in approximately 26 United States geographic areas, and enrolled through a virtual design. In the prospective study, participants were assigned to cohorts based on the clinical history participants reported in a screening survey and a study questionnaire. Each participant in the prospective study had whole blood, serum and a nasopharyngeal or oropharyngeal swab collected by mobile phlebotomists. Participants in the prospective study had the option to provide additional blood draws and questionnaires over an approximately 2-month period. Before DNA extraction, blood samples from the prospective study were shipped at room temperature or frozen. As encoded in the germline V gene, CDR1 is SGHRS while CDR2 is YFSETQ. V is trimmed back by 0 bases and J by 4 bases, and the junction contains 6 bases that no gene match accounts for. Its CDR3 holds 15 amino acids, cysteine through phenylalanine. Only the CDR3 DNA is retained, 45 bases long and in frame from the first base.

The receptor was isolated from a woman aged 45-65 years with acute COVID-19. The rearrangement joined TRBV5-1 to TRBJ2-5, with 7 bases matching TRBD2. Sequenced: PBMCs or T cells enriched from blood (not recorded which). The bases read TGCGCCAGCAGCTTGGCCGGGGGGAGGAGAGAGACCCAGTACTTC. Its amino acids are CASSLAGGRRETQYF.